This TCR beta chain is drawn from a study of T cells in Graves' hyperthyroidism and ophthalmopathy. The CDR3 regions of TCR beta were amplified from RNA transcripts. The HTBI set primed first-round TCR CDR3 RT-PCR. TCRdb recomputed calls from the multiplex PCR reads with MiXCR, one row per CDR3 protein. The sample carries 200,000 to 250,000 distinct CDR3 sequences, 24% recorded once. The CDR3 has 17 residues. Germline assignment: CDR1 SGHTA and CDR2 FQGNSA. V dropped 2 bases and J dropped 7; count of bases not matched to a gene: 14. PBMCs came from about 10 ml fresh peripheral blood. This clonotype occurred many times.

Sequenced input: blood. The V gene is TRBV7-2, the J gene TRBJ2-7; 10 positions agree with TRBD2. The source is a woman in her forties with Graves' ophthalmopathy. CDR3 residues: CASSLSAASGSRGEQYF. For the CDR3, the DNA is TGTGCCAGCAGCTTATCCGCGGCTAGCGGGAGTAGGGGAGAGCAGTACTTC.